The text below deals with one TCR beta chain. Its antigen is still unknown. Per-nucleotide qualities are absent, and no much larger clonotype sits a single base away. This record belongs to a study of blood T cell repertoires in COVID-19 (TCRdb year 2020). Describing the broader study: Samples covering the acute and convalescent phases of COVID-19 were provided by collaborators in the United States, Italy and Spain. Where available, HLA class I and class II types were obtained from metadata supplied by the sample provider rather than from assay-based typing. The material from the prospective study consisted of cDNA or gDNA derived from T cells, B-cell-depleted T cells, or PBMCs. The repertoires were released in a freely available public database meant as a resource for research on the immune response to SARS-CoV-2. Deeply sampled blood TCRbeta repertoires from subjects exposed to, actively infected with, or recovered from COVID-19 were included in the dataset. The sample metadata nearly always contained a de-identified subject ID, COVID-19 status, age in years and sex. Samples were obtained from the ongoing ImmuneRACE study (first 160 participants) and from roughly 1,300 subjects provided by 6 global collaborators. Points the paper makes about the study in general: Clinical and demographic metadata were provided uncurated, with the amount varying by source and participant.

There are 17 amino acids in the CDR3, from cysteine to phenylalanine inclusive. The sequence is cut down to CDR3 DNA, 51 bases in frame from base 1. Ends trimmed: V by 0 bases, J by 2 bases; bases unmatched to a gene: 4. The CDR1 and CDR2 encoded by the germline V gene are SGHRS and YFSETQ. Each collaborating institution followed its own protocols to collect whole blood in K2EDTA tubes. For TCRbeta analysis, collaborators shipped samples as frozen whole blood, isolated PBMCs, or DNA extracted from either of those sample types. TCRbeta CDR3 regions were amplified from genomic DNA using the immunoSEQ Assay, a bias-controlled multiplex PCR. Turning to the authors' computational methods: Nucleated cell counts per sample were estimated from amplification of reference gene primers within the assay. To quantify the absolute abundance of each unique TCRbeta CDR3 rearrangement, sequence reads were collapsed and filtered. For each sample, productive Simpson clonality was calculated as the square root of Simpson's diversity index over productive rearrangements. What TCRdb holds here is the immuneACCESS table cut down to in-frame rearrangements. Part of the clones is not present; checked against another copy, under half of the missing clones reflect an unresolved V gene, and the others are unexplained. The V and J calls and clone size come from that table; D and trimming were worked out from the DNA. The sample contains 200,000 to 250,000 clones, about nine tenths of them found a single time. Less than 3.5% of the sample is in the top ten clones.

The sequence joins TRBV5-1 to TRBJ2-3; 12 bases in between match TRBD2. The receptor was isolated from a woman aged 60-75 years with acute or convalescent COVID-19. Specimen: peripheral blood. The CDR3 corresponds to CASSLGLAGAYTDTQYF. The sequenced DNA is TGCGCCAGCAGCTTGGGACTAGCGGGAGCCTACACAGATACGCAGTATTTT. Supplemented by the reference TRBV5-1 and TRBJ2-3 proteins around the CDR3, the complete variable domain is KAGVTQTPRYLIKTRGQQVTLSCSPISGHRSVSWYQQTPGQGLQFLFEYFSETQRNKGNFPGRFSGRQFSNSRSEMNVSTLELGDSALYLCASSLGLAGAYTDTQYFGPGTRLTVL.